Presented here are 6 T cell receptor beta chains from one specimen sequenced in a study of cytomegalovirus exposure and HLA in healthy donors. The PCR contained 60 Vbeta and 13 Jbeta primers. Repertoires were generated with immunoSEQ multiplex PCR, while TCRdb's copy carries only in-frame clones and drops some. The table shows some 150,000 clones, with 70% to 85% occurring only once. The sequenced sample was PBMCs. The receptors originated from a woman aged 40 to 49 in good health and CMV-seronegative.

CDR3 residues: CASSVATGSRGAHDEKLFF. In DNA form, the CDR3 reads TGTGCCAGCAGCGTAGCTACCGGATCCCGGGGGGCACATGATGAAAAACTGTTTTTT. The genes are TRBV9 and TRBJ1-4, with a possible D match to TRBD1 (6 bases). Germline assignment: CDR1 SGDLS and CDR2 YYNGEE. This CDR3 has 19 residues. Trimming shortened V by 0 bases and J by 6 bases, and 24 bases separated the two germline ends.

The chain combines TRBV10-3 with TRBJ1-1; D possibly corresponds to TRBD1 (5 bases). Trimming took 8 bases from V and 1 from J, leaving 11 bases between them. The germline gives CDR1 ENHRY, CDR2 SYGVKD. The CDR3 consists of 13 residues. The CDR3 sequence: CAIGGGANTEAFF. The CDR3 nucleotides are TGTGCCATCGGCGGCGGGGCGAACACTGAAGCTTTCTTT.

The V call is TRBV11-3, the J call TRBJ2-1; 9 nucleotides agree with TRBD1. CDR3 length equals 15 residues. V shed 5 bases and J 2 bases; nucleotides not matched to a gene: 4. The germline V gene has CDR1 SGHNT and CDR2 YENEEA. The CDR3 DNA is TGTGCCAGCAGCCCGACAGGGGGGACCTACAATGAGCAGTTCTTC. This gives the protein CASSPTGGTYNEQFF.

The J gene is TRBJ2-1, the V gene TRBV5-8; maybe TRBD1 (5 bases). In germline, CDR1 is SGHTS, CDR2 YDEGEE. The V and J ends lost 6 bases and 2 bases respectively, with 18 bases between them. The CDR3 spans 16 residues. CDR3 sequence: CASTEPYRLTYNEQFF. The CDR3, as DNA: TGTGCCAGCACCGAACCCTACAGGCTAACCTACAATGAGCAGTTCTTC.

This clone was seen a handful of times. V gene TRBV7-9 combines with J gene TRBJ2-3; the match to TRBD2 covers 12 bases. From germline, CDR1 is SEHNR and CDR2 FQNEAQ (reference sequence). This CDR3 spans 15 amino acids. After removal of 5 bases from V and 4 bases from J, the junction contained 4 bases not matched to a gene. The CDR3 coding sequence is TGTGCCAGCAGCGTGACTAGCGGGAGTCCAGATACGCAGTATTTT. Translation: CASSVTSGSPDTQYF.

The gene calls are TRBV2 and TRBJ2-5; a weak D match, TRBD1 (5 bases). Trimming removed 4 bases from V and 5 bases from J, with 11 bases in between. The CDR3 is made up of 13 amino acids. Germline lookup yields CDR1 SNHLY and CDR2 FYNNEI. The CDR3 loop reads CASSVQGWETQYF. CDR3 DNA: TGTGCCAGCAGTGTGCAGGGTTGGGAGACCCAGTACTTC.